Listed below are T cell receptor beta chains from one sample, sequenced in a study of shared clonotypes between healthy human individuals. Clones were read by immunoSEQ multiplex PCR, and TCRdb kept only the in-frame ones, dropping some. The data hold around 640,000 clones, with approximately 96% observed a single time. The sequencing input was naive CD8+ T cells sorted from blood. The source is a woman aged 25 to 39 in good health. The CDR3 runs from the conserved cysteine through the conserved F or W. A D gene is named only where the DNA matches it firmly. Size is stated for part of the rows, as once, few or many counts, or as a class when the clone is expanded.

cdr3_nt cdr3_aa j_call v_call clone_size d_call
TGTGCCAGCAGTGGAAGCAAGAACACCGGGGAGCTGTTTTTT CASSGSKNTGELFF TRBJ2-2 TRBV6-4 NA NA
TGCGCCAGCAGTGAGCTTGGTATTGAGGGGATCGACACTGAAGCTTTCTTT CASSELGIEGIDTEAFF TRBJ1-1 TRBV10-1 few NA
TGTGCCAGCAGTCCCTATGGGCTTAATGAAAAACTGTTTTTT CASSPYGLNEKLFF TRBJ1-4 TRBV6-5 NA NA
TGTGCCAGCAGCAGGGCGGAAACCGGGGAGCTGTTTTTT CASSRAETGELFF TRBJ2-2 TRBV7-7 NA NA
TGTGCCAGCAGTTTCCCAACAGGGGTCTACGAGCAGTACTTC CASSFPTGVYEQYF TRBJ2-7 TRBV28 NA TRBD1
TGTGCCAGCAGCTTGGAGACAGGGGGCACTGAAGCTTTCTTT CASSLETGGTEAFF TRBJ1-1 TRBV11-2 NA TRBD1
TGTGCCAGTAGTATAAGGGCGGGAGTCACCGGGGAGCTGTTTTTT CASSIRAGVTGELFF TRBJ2-2 TRBV19 NA TRBD2
TGTGCCAGCAGTTACGGGGGACAGATAAATGGCTACACCTTC CASSYGGQINGYTF TRBJ1-2 TRBV6-5 once TRBD1
TGTGCCAGCAGCTCCGTCACTAGCGGGAGAGGGATTCAGTACTTC CASSSVTSGRGIQYF TRBJ2-4 TRBV7-2 NA TRBD2
TGTGCCAGCAGCCGCTGGGACAGCTCCGCGAGCTCCTACGAGCAGTACTTC CASSRWDSSASSYEQYF TRBJ2-7 TRBV7-9 once TRBD1
TGTGCCAGCAGCCTATCGCGGGGGGCCAACTCTGGGGCCAACGTCCTGACTTTC CASSLSRGANSGANVLTF TRBJ2-6 TRBV5-5 once TRBD2
TGTGCCAGGGAACTCACTAGCGGGAGAAGGGGTGAGCAGTTCTTC CARELTSGRRGEQFF TRBJ2-1 TRBV30 NA TRBD2
TGTGCCAGCAGCTTAGGAGCGGGAGGGATTGAGACCCAGTACTTC CASSLGAGGIETQYF TRBJ2-5 TRBV11-2 NA TRBD2
TGTGCCAGTAGTATTGCACAGGGCGACTACGAGCAGTACTTC CASSIAQGDYEQYF TRBJ2-7 TRBV19 NA NA
TGCAGCGTTTTCCCAGGGGGCCGTGGTGAAGCTTTCTTT CSVFPGGRGEAFF TRBJ1-1 TRBV29-1 NA TRBD1
TGTGCCAGCAGCTTACTTACAGGGGGAACTGGGGCCAACGTCCTGACTTTC CASSLLTGGTGANVLTF TRBJ2-6 TRBV7-6 NA TRBD1
TGTACCAGTAGTATACCAGGGGCGGCGGACTATGGCTACACCTTC CTSSIPGAADYGYTF TRBJ1-2 TRBV19 NA NA
TGTGCCAGCAGTGAAGCTCAGTTCTCTAGCACAGATACGCAGTATTTT CASSEAQFSSTDTQYF TRBJ2-3 TRBV6-1 NA NA
TGCGCCAGCAGCTTGGTGGTACAGCCATACGAGCAGTACTTC CASSLVVQPYEQYF TRBJ2-7 TRBV5-1 NA NA
TGTGCCAGCAGTTATCGTATGGGAGCACAGCCCCAGCATTTT CASSYRMGAQPQHF TRBJ1-5 TRBV6-5 NA NA
TGTGCCAGCAGCCCCAGTCCCGGGACAGGGAACATTAACGCTAATGAAAAACTGTTTTTT CASSPSPGTGNINANEKLFF TRBJ1-4 TRBV5-4 NA TRBD1
TGTGCCAGCAGTTACGGGACAGGGAGGAATGAAAAACTGTTTTTT CASSYGTGRNEKLFF TRBJ1-4 TRBV6-5 NA TRBD1
TGTGCCAGCAGCCCCACGACCACATCGACAGGGTGGAACACTGAAGCTTTCTTT CASSPTTTSTGWNTEAFF TRBJ1-1 TRBV5-4 NA TRBD1
TGTGCCAGCAGTTCATACAGGGAGGTTGACACTGAAGCTTTCTTT CASSSYREVDTEAFF TRBJ1-1 TRBV28 NA NA
TGTGCCAGCAGCTTGCGGTCCTATACAGATACGCAGTATTTT CASSLRSYTDTQYF TRBJ2-3 TRBV7-9 NA NA
TGCGCCAGCAGCCAAGCGCTAGCGGGAGCCGAGCAGTACTTC CASSQALAGAEQYF TRBJ2-7 TRBV4-1 NA TRBD2
TGTGCCAGTAGTGCCGCGGGAGTTAGGTATGGCTACACCTTC CASSAAGVRYGYTF TRBJ1-2 TRBV19 NA NA
TGCGCCAGCAGTGTATTGAACACTGAAGCTTTCTTT CASSVLNTEAFF TRBJ1-1 TRBV10-2 NA NA
TGTGCCAGCAGCTTGGTAATCTTAGCCAAAAACATTCAGTACTTC CASSLVILAKNIQYF TRBJ2-4 TRBV7-2 NA NA
TGCGCCAGCAGTGAAACCAGGTCCTACGAGCAGTACTTC CASSETRSYEQYF TRBJ2-7 TRBV10-1 NA NA
TGTGCCAGCAGCGCGCACGGCACCGGGACTAGCGGGAGGGAATCCTACGAGCAGTACTTC CASSAHGTGTSGRESYEQYF TRBJ2-7 TRBV9 NA TRBD2
TGTGCCAGCACCCCTGTGGGACTAGTCGGTGAGACCCAGTACTTC CASTPVGLVGETQYF TRBJ2-5 TRBV28 NA TRBD2
TGTGCCAGCAGCATAACCCCGACTAGGGCCCCCTCCTACGAGCAGTACTTC CASSITPTRAPSYEQYF TRBJ2-7 TRBV28 NA NA
TGTGCCAGCAGTGAATGGCTAGCCCCAAACACCGGGGAGCTGTTTTTT CASSEWLAPNTGELFF TRBJ2-2 TRBV6-1 NA NA
TGTGCCAGCAGCGGCCAACTAGCGACAGCCACCTACAATGAGCAGTTCTTC CASSGQLATATYNEQFF TRBJ2-1 TRBV5-6 NA TRBD2